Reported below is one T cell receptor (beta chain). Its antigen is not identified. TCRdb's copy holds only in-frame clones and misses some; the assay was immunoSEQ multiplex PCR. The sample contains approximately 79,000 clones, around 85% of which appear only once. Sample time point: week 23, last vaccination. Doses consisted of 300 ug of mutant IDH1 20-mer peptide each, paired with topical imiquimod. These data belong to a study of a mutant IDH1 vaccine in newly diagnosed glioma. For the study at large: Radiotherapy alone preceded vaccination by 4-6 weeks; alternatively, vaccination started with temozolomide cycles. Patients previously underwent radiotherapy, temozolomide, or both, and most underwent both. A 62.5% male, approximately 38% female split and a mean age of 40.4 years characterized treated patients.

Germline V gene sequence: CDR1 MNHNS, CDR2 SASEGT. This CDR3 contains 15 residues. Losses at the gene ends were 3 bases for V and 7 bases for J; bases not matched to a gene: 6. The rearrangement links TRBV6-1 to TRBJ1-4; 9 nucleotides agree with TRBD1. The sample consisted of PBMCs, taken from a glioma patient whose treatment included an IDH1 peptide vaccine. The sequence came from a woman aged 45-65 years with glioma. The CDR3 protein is CASSDHRGRREKLFF. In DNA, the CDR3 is TGTGCCAGCAGTGACCACAGGGGGCGCCGTGAAAAACTGTTTTTT.